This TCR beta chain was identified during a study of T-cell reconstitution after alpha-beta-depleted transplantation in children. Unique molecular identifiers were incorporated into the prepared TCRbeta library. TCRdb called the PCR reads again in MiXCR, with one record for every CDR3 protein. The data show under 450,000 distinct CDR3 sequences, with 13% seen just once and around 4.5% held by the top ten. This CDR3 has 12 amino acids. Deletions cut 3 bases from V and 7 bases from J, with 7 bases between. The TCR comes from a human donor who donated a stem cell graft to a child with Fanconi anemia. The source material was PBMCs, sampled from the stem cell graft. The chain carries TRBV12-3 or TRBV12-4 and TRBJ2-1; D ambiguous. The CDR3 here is CASSFVRNEQFF. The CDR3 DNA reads TGTGCCAGCAGTTTCGTCAGAAATGAGCAGTTCTTC.